In its sample, the clone carrying this TCR beta chain was seen a few times. Its antigen is currently unknown. V was shortened by 2 bases and J by 8 bases, with 11 bases between the two germline ends. From germline, CDR1 is SGDLS and CDR2 YYNGEE. The CDR3 runs to 14 residues. The data stem from a study of beta chain features in type 1 diabetes. Study observations and caveats: In all four CD4+ subsets, TCRB CDR3 length was significantly, moderately reduced in type 1 diabetes.

All of the isolated RNA was reverse transcribed, so expressed TCRB transcripts were sequenced. Sequencing was performed with immunoSEQ multiplex PCR; in TCRdb, only in-frame clones are kept and a portion is missing. The sample gives about 180,000 clones, approximately 8.1% of which show up once; about 1% is in the top ten. The origin of this receptor is a woman in her thirties or forties with type 1 diabetes. The sequencing input was central memory CD4+ T cells from blood. The gene calls are TRBV9 and TRBJ1-6, with D unresolved. CDR3 protein: CASSVTPSDSPLHF. The CDR3 DNA is TGTGCCAGCAGCGTTACACCTAGCGATTCACCCCTCCACTTT. The full variable domain, completed using reference TRBV9 and TRBJ1-6, is DSGVTQTPKHLITATGQRVTLRCSPRSGDLSVYWYQQSLDQGLQFLIQYYNGEERAKGNILERFSAQQFPDLHSELNLSSLELGDSALYFCASSVTPSDSPLHFGNGTRLTVT.